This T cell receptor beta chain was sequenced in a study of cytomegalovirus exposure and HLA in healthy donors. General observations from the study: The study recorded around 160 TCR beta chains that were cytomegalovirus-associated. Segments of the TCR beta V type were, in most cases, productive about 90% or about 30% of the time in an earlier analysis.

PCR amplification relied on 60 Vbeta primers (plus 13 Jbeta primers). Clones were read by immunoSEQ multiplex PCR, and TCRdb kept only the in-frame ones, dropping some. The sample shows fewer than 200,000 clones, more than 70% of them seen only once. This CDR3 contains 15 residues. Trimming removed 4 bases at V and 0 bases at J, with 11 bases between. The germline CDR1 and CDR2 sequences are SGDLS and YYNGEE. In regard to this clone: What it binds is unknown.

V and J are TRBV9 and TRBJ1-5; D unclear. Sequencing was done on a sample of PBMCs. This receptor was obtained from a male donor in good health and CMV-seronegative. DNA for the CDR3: TGTGCCAGCAGCCTCAACGCGTATAGCAATCAGCCCCAGCATTTT. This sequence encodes CASSLNAYSNQPQHF.